This passage covers 15 T cell receptor beta chains from one sample sequenced in a study of cytotoxic CD8 clonotypes in ibrutinib-treated CLL. Using immunoSEQ multiplex PCR, the repertoire was profiled, and TCRdb retains in-frame clones only, with some absent. This sample carries about 300,000 clones, roughly four fifths of them seen once, and the ten largest clones take roughly 6%. This sample comprised PBMCs, obtained at disease progression, from a patient treated with ibrutinib. These TCRs come from a human donor with chronic lymphocytic leukemia.

The rearrangement links TRBV29-1 to TRBJ2-7; TRBD2 matches 7 bases. In germline, CDR1 is SQVTM, CDR2 ANQGSEA. V lost 5 bases, J lost 6 bases, and 19 bases stayed unmatched. This CDR3 is 16 amino acids long. The CDR3, as DNA: TGCAGCGTTCGGCAGGGACCCTCTTTTGGGACTACCGAGCAGTACTTC. Protein product: CSVRQGPSFGTTEQYF.

The V and J genes are TRBV11-2 and TRBJ2-3; D call uncertain. CDR1 is SGHAT, CDR2 FQNNGV, per germline. The germline V and J ends were trimmed by 4 bases and 2 bases, with 16 bases remaining between them. This CDR3 region has 16 residues. The CDR3 here is CASSSRHGLNTDTQYF. CDR3 DNA sequence: TGTGCCAGCAGCTCACGACACGGCCTCAACACAGATACGCAGTATTTT.

This clone appeared once. This rearrangement joins TRBV5-1 to TRBJ1-6; 8 nucleotides match TRBD1. Trimming removed 0 bases from V and 10 bases from J; junction bases left unmatched: 15. This CDR3 has 18 amino acids. CDR1 SGHRS and CDR2 YFSETQ come from the germline V gene. CDR3 sequence reads: CASSLDATGDVLGSPLHF. DNA for the CDR3: TGCGCCAGCAGCTTGGATGCGACAGGGGATGTCCTGGGCTCACCCCTCCACTTT.

The chain links TRBV25-1 to TRBJ1-2; a possible D gene is TRBD1 (6 bases). V was shortened by 6 bases and J by 5 bases, with 10 bases between the two germline ends. The length of the CDR3 is 12 residues. The germline V gene encodes CDR1 MGHDK and CDR2 SYGVNS. In nucleotides, the CDR3 is TGTGCCAGCAGCCCGACAGGTTATGGCTACACCTTC. Protein product: CASSPTGYGYTF.

The chain links TRBV6-1 to TRBJ2-3; D remains ambiguous. Trimming stripped 2 bases from V and 0 bases from J, with 6 bases between. The CDR3 is made up of 14 amino acids. Per the germline V gene, CDR1 is MNHNS and CDR2 is SASEGT. DNA for the CDR3: TGTGCCAGCAGTGAATCCTCAAGCACAGATACGCAGTATTTT. It is translated as CASSESSSTDTQYF.

V and J are TRBV13 and TRBJ1-1; no definite D call. The CDR3 runs to 12 residues. Germline V gene sequence: CDR1 PRHDT, CDR2 FYEKMQ (reference sequence). Trimming took 6 bases from V and 6 from J, leaving 11 bases between them. The DNA for the CDR3 is TGTGCCAGCAGTTACTGGGCCGCTGAAGCTTTCTTT. This encodes CASSYWAAEAFF.

The rearrangement uses TRBV27 and TRBJ2-7, with D perhaps matching TRBD1 (6 bases). The germline gives CDR1 MNHEY, CDR2 SMNVEV (reference sequence). V was shortened by 2 bases and J by 3 bases, with 8 bases between the two germline ends. The length of the CDR3 is 13 residues. CDR3 amino acids: CASSLRQDYEQYF. The CDR3 bases are TGTGCCAGCAGTTTACGACAGGACTACGAGCAGTACTTC.

The chain uses TRBV11-2 and TRBJ2-7, with 11 positions matching TRBD1. The CDR3 is 17 amino acids. CDR1 is SGHAT and CDR2 is FQNNGV in the germline V gene. V lost 3 bases and J lost 0; bases outside the gene matches: 7. CDR3 nucleotides: TGTGCCAGCAGCTTCGGACAGGGGGCGTGGGGCTCCTACGAGCAGTACTTC. Translation: CASSFGQGAWGSYEQYF.

This chain links TRBV5-1 with TRBJ1-1; TRBD1 might be the D (6 bases). V was shortened by 3 bases and J by 5 bases, with 23 bases between the two germline ends. Germline V gene sequence: CDR1 SGHRS, CDR2 YFSETQ. The CDR3 has 17 amino acids. CDR3 sequence (DNA): TGCGCCAGCAGCTGGAGACAGGCGGTCGGGTCGGGAACTGAAGCTTTCTTT. This sequence encodes CASSWRQAVGSGTEAFF.

The chain links TRBV14 to TRBJ2-5; D gene unclear. CDR3 length equals 12 residues. The germline gives CDR1 SGHDN, CDR2 FVKESK. Trimming took off 3 bases at V and 5 bases at J, with 7 bases between the two ends. The CDR3 nucleotides are TGTGCCAGCAGCCATACAGTTGAGACCCAGTACTTC. Protein: CASSHTVETQYF. The full variable domain, with the rest looked up from reference TRBV14 and TRBJ2-5, is EAGVTQFPSHSVIEKGQTVTLRCDPISGHDNLYWYRRVMGKEIKFLLHFVKESKQDESGMPNNRFLAERTGGTYSTLKVQPAELEDSGVYFCASSHTVETQYFGPGTRLLVL.

This clone was detected a few times. This sequence joins TRBV10-1 and TRBJ2-1; 13 nucleotides match TRBD2. V was clipped by 5 bases and J by 15 bases; unmatched bases: 7. The CDR3 consists of 13 residues. Germline CDR1 reads WNHNN; CDR2 reads SYGVQD (reference sequence). The CDR3 DNA reads TGCGCCAGCAGTTTGGGACTAGCGGGAACCCGGTTCTTC. Amino acid sequence: CASSLGLAGTRFF.

The V call is TRBV27, the J call TRBJ1-3; tentative D call: TRBD1 (5 bases). Germline V gene sequence: CDR1 MNHEY, CDR2 SMNVEV (reference sequence). This CDR3 contains 13 residues. V was trimmed by 5 bases and J by 2 bases, leaving 7 bases between them. For the CDR3, the DNA is TGTGCCAGCAGTCGGACAACTGGAAACACCATATATTTT. Protein product: CASSRTTGNTIYF.

CDR3 amino acids: CASSNNEKLFF. The CDR3 DNA reads as TGTGCCAGCAGTAATAATGAAAAACTGTTTTTT. V and J are TRBV28 and TRBJ1-4; D gene unclear. The V end lost 5 bases, the J end lost 4 bases, and 2 bases lay between the germline ends. The CDR3 is made up of 11 amino acids. Germline V gene data show CDR1 as MDHEN and CDR2 as SYDVKM. Based on the CDR3 plus reference TRBV28 and TRBJ1-4, the full variable domain is DVKVTQSSRYLVKRTGEKVFLECVQDMDHENMFWYRQDPGLGLRLIYFSYDVKMKEKGDIPEGYSVSREKKERFSLILESASTNQTSMYLCASSNNEKLFFGSGTQLSVL.

CDR3 in DNA: TGTGCCAGCAGTGCCGTGGGACCATTCACCGGGGAGCTGTTTTTT. It encodes CASSAVGPFTGELFF. The chain employs TRBV2 and TRBJ2-2; D may correspond to TRBD1 or TRBD2 (5 bases each). Per the germline V gene, CDR1 is SNHLY and CDR2 is FYNNEI. The CDR3 consists of 15 residues. With 4 bases removed from V and 4 bases from J, the gap between germline ends came to 13 bases. Filled out from reference TRBV2 and TRBJ2-2, the complete variable domain reads EPEVTQTPSHQVTQMGQEVILRCVPISNHLYFYWYRQILGQKVEFLVSFYNNEISEKSEIFDDQFSVERPDGSNFTLKIRSTKLEDSAMYFCASSAVGPFTGELFFGEGSRLTVL.

This chain uses TRBV6-5 with TRBJ2-5; 10 bases match TRBD2. The length of the CDR3 is 14 residues. Looked up from germline, CDR1 is MNHEY and CDR2 is SVGAGI. V lost 10 bases and J lost 5; bases outside the gene matches: 10. The CDR3 bases are TGTGCCACCACCCCGGGACTAGCGTCCGAGACCCAGTACTTC. Its translation: CATTPGLASETQYF.